Below are 18 T cell receptor beta chains sequenced from a single sample in a study of T-cell memory formation after mild COVID-19. TCRdb re-analysed the 5' RACE reads in MiXCR, keeping a single row per CDR3 protein. The profile shows around 410,000 distinct CDR3 sequences, under 25% of them singletons. The sequencing input was PBMCs or a T cell subset sorted from them (not recorded which). These receptors came from an adult woman who had mild COVID-19 (a few samples of this study predate the infection). Cell type and time point are not known.

There are a few counts of this clonotype. J is TRBJ2-4 and V is TRBV4-3; 9 nucleotides match TRBD2. Germline loops: CDR1 LGHNA, CDR2 YSLEER. There are 22 residues in the CDR3. V shed 0 bases and J 1 base; nucleotides not matched to a gene: 19. The CDR3 DNA follows: TGCGCCAGCAGCCAAGATGTCCCCCGGTTAGCGGGAGCGTTTGCGGCCAAAAACATTCAGTACTTC. Translation: CASSQDVPRLAGAFAAKNIQYF.

Comment on this clonotype: A junction end diverges from the germline sequence, so it may reflect a read error. The genes are TRBV5-1 and TRBJ1-1; 7 nucleotides line up with TRBD1. CDR1 is SGHRS and CDR2 is YFSETQ in the germline V gene. The CDR3 spans 13 residues. The CDR3 region is CASSSRDSTEAFF. CDR3 DNA sequence: TGCGCCAGCAGCTCCCGGGACAGCACTGAAGCCTTCTTT.

The chain carries TRBV9 and TRBJ2-2; no reliable D call. V gave up 4 bases and J gave up 7 bases, with 11 bases separating them. There are 13 residues in the CDR3. From germline, CDR1 is SGDLS and CDR2 YYNGEE. The CDR3 sequence is CASSPSLSGELFF. The CDR3 nucleotides are TGTGCCAGCAGCCCTTCCCTTAGCGGGGAGCTGTTTTTT.

The chain carries TRBV2 and TRBJ1-1; the D is unclear. Trimming left V 1 base short and J 8 bases short, with 5 bases between. Germline CDR1 SNHLY, CDR2 FYNNEI. The CDR3 totals 11 residues. The chain's CDR3 is CASSEGGEAFF. DNA for the CDR3: TGTGCCAGCAGTGAAGGGGGAGAAGCTTTCTTT.

The chain carries TRBV27 and TRBJ2-3, with D possibly matching TRBD2 (6 bases). Trimming took off 3 bases at V and 1 base at J, with 11 bases between the two ends. CDR3 length: 15 amino acids. Germline loops: CDR1 MNHEY, CDR2 SMNVEV (reference sequence). The chain's CDR3 is CASSFRLGGTDTQYF. CDR3 nucleotides: TGTGCCAGCAGTTTTAGACTAGGGGGCACAGATACGCAGTATTTT.

This clonotype showed up just a few times. The chain has TRBV11-2 and TRBJ2-1, with 8 bases lining up with TRBD2. The germline V gene has CDR1 SGHAT and CDR2 FQNNGV. The CDR3 loop spans 16 amino acids. V lost 2 bases to trimming and J lost 5 bases; unmatched junction nucleotides: 8. For the CDR3, the DNA is TGTGCCAGCAGCTTACTGATAGCGGGAAGGGACAATGAGCAGTTCTTC. Its protein is CASSLLIAGRDNEQFF. Together with reference TRBV11-2 and TRBJ2-1, the CDR3 gives the full variable domain: EAGVAQSPRYKIIEKRQSVAFWCNPISGHATLYWYQQILGQGPKLLIQFQNNGVVDDSQLPKDRFSAERLKGVDSTLKIQPAKLEDSAVYLCASSLLIAGRDNEQFFGPGTRLTVL.

This clonotype was observed a handful of times. This chain links TRBV14 with TRBJ2-1, with no clear D. Germline CDR1 SGHDN, CDR2 FVKESK. This CDR3 is 13 amino acids long. Trimming took off 2 bases at V and 9 bases at J, with 11 bases between the two ends. CDR3 residues: CASSQNAGTEQFF. For the CDR3, the DNA is TGTGCCAGCAGCCAAAATGCAGGCACTGAGCAGTTCTTC.

This chain uses TRBV20-1 with TRBJ2-7; D perhaps matches TRBD1 (6 bases). Trimming took off 5 bases at V and 2 bases at J, with 10 bases between the two ends. Germline assignment: CDR1 DFQATT and CDR2 SNEGSKA (reference sequence). CDR3 length: 12 residues. The CDR3 nucleotides are TGCAGTGCTCCGGGACAAACCTACGAGCAGTACTTC. Its protein is CSAPGQTYEQYF.

The chain carries TRBV5-6 and TRBJ1-2; D is ambiguous. Looked up from germline, CDR1 is SGHDT and CDR2 is YYEEEE. The V and J ends lost 4 bases and 1 base respectively, with 14 bases between them. The CDR3 length is 15 residues. This CDR3 is CASSPLVQINYGYTF. CDR3 coding DNA: TGTGCCAGCAGCCCCTTAGTCCAGATTAACTATGGCTACACCTTC. The full variable domain, in which reference TRBV5-6 and TRBJ1-2 provide the parts outside the CDR3, is DAGVTQSPTHLIKTRGQQVTLRCSPKSGHDTVSWYQQALGQGPQFIFQYYEEEERQRGNFPDRFSGHQFPNYSSELNVNALLLGDSALYLCASSPLVQINYGYTFGSGTRLTVV.

The J gene is TRBJ2-3, the V gene TRBV4-1, with D perhaps TRBD1 (5 bases). This CDR3 spans 16 amino acids. V dropped 0 bases and J dropped 2 bases, with 12 bases sitting between them. The germline gives CDR1 MGHRA, CDR2 YSYEKL. Here the CDR3 reads CASSQDPAGLTDTQYF. Here the CDR3 DNA reads TGCGCCAGCAGCCAAGATCCGGCAGGGCTCACAGATACGCAGTATTTT.

This chain joins TRBV19 and TRBJ2-7; D uncertain. CDR1 and CDR2 from the germline V gene are LNHDA and SQIVND (reference sequence). V gave up 0 bases and J gave up 2 bases, with 11 bases separating them. This CDR3 comprises 15 residues. The CDR3 coding sequence is TGTGCCAGTAGTATAGATGGGCCGGGCACCTACGAGCAGTACTTC. It translates to CASSIDGPGTYEQYF. The complete variable domain, with remaining parts taken from reference TRBV19 and TRBJ2-7, reads DGGITQSPKYLFRKEGQNVTLSCEQNLNHDAMYWYRQDPGQGLRLIYYSQIVNDFQKGDIAEGYSVSREKKESFPLTVTSAQKNPTAFYLCASSIDGPGTYEQYFGPGTRLTVT.

The chain employs TRBV9 and TRBJ1-2, with D perhaps matching TRBD1 (5 bases). V was shortened by 3 bases and J by 8 bases, with 14 bases between the two germline ends. CDR1 is SGDLS and CDR2 is YYNGEE in the germline V gene. The CDR3 is made up of 13 amino acids. The CDR3 loop is CASSAGPGSGYTF. For the CDR3, the DNA is TGTGCCAGCAGCGCGGGACCGGGGTCCGGCTACACCTTC. Using reference TRBV9 and TRBJ1-2 for the parts outside the CDR3, the full variable domain is DSGVTQTPKHLITATGQRVTLRCSPRSGDLSVYWYQQSLDQGLQFLIQYYNGEERAKGNILERFSAQQFPDLHSELNLSSLELGDSALYFCASSAGPGSGYTFGSGTRLTVV.

This clonotype came up a few times. The chain employs TRBV12-3 or TRBV12-4 and TRBJ1-1; possible D gene TRBD1, 5 bases. The CDR3 sequence is 13 residues long. The germline V and J ends were trimmed by 6 bases and 4 bases, with 12 bases remaining between them. CDR3 sequence reads: CASRQDLTTEAFF. CDR3 coding DNA: TGTGCCAGCAGACAGGATCTGACCACTGAAGCTTTCTTT.

The chain combines TRBV5-1 with TRBJ2-1, with D tentatively TRBD2 (6 bases). CDR1 SGHRS and CDR2 YFSETQ come from the germline V gene. Trimming took 3 bases from V and 5 from J, leaving 12 bases between them. The CDR3 totals 14 residues. In DNA, the CDR3 is TGCGCCAGCAGCTACGGGACTCTTGACAATGAGCAGTTCTTC. Translation gives CASSYGTLDNEQFF.

The CDR3 reads CASSPDLGEEQFF. CDR3 DNA: TGCGCCAGCAGCCCGGACCTAGGGGAGGAGCAGTTCTTC. V is TRBV5-1 and J is TRBJ2-1; D is tentatively TRBD1 or TRBD2 (5 bases each). The germline gives CDR1 SGHRS, CDR2 YFSETQ. Trimming left V 4 bases short and J 10 bases short, with 15 bases between. The CDR3 contains 13 residues.

The chain recombines TRBV15 with TRBJ1-4; D is unclear. The CDR3 has 14 amino acids. CDR1 LNHNV and CDR2 YYDKDF come from the germline V gene (reference sequence). V gave up 3 bases and J gave up 4 bases, with 9 bases separating them. CDR3 region: CATSSKSLNEKLFF. The CDR3 nucleotides read TGTGCCACCAGCAGCAAGAGTCTTAATGAAAAACTGTTTTTT.

The chain is built from TRBV30 and TRBJ2-7; D is possibly TRBD2 (6 bases). The V end was cut by 2 bases, the J end by 4 bases, with 12 bases between. Germline values: CDR1 GTSNPN, CDR2 SVGIG (reference sequence). The CDR3 length is 13 residues. The chain's CDR3 is CAWSSGSRYEQYF. The DNA for the CDR3 is TGTGCCTGGAGTAGCGGGTCTAGGTACGAGCAGTACTTC.

This clonotype came up a few times. The rearrangement uses TRBV9 and TRBJ2-3; D call uncertain. This CDR3 spans 14 amino acids. The V end was cut by 6 bases, the J end by 1 base, with 12 bases between. Germline lookup yields CDR1 SGDLS and CDR2 YYNGEE. DNA of the CDR3: TGTGCCAGCAAACCAGCACCCGGCACAGATACGCAGTATTTT. Protein product: CASKPAPGTDTQYF.